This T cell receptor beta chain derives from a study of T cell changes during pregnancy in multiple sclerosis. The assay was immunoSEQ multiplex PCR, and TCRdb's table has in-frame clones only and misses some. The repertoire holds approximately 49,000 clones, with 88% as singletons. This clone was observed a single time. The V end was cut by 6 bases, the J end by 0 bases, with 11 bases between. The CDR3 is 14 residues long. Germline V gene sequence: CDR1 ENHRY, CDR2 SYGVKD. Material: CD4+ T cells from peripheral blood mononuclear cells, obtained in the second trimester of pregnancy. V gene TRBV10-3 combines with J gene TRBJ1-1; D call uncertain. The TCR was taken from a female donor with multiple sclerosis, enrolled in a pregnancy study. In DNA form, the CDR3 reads TGTGCCATCAGGGACCGGGAGTTGAACACTGAAGCTTTCTTT. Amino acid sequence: CAIRDRELNTEAFF.